The entry below gives a single TCR beta chain sequence along with its context. Its matching antigen is unknown. Relative to the germline gene, one junction end is altered; a read error may explain this. This sample is drawn from a study of PD-1 blockade in classical Hodgkin lymphoma. General study findings and limits: Patients newly diagnosed and complete responders had comparable baseline diversity.

Using immunoSEQ multiplex PCR, the repertoire was profiled, and TCRdb retains in-frame clones only, with some absent. The data show roughly 7,500 clones, roughly 60% seen once. Germline assignment: CDR1 SGHKS and CDR2 YYEKEE (reference sequence). This CDR3 comprises 13 residues. As for time point: cycle 4 day 1 (C4D1), after less than seven weeks of nivolumab. Each patient relapsed following autologous stem cell transplantation, and prior brentuximab vedotin exposure differed. CD8+ T cells were isolated from thawed PBMCs by magnetic negative selection. The receptor was isolated from a human donor with classical Hodgkin lymphoma. The rearrangement joins TRBV5-5 to TRBJ1-2, with D tentatively TRBD1 (6 bases). Sample: CD8+ T cells from blood, taken before the fourth cycle of nivolumab. The CDR3 DNA follows: TGTGCCAGCAGCTTGGTACCTGGACAGCCCTTGTCCTTC. The encoded protein is CASSLVPGQPLSF.